The 31 T cell receptor beta chains reported below all come from one sample, sequenced in a study of T cell responses to AZD1222 COVID-19 vaccine. Assay: immunoSEQ multiplex PCR; the TCRdb copy retains only in-frame clones and omits some. Of about 120,000 clones in the sample, approximately 90% were seen once. The specimen was peripheral blood, collected 28 days after the second AZD1222 dose. These receptors were taken from an adult who received the AZD1222 COVID-19 vaccine.

This chain connects TRBV15 to TRBJ2-4; a weak D match, TRBD2 (5 bases). The germline gives CDR1 LNHNV, CDR2 YYDKDF (reference sequence). CDR3 length: 13 residues. Trimming shortened V by 5 bases and J by 9 bases, and 14 bases separated the two germline ends. Here the CDR3 reads CATSYTTEVIQYF. Here the CDR3 DNA reads TGTGCCACCAGCTATACCACGGAGGTCATTCAGTACTTC.

This rearrangement joins TRBV7-2 to TRBJ2-3; D possibly corresponds to TRBD2 (6 bases). CDR1 and CDR2 from the germline V gene are SGHTA and FQGNSA. The CDR3 totals 16 residues. V dropped 0 bases and J dropped 0 bases, with 10 bases sitting between them. The CDR3 sequence is CASSLAGSGSTDTQYF. The CDR3 bases are TGTGCCAGCAGCTTAGCGGGGAGCGGGAGCACAGATACGCAGTATTTT.

The table lists this clone with a count of one. This chain uses TRBV7-2 with TRBJ2-7; 12 bases fit TRBD2. The CDR3 has 15 residues. CDR1 SGHTA and CDR2 FQGNSA come from the germline V gene. V gave up 5 bases and J gave up 3 bases; unmatched junction bases: 5. Here the CDR3 reads CASSIGLAGNYEQYF. In nucleotides, the CDR3 is TGTGCCAGCAGCATTGGACTAGCGGGAAACTACGAGCAGTACTTC.

The V and J genes are TRBV30 and TRBJ1-5; 10 positions agree with TRBD1. The germline CDR1 and CDR2 sequences are GTSNPN and SVGIG (reference sequence). This CDR3 comprises 14 residues. J gave up 1 base and V 4 bases, and 1 base lay outside the gene matches. DNA for the CDR3: TGTGCCTGGACGGGACAGGGGAGCAATCAGCCCCAGCATTTT. It specifies CAWTGQGSNQPQHF.

This sequence joins TRBV7-8 and TRBJ1-1; D might be TRBD1 (5 bases). This CDR3 is built from 18 residues. V lost 0 bases to trimming and J lost 1 base, with 18 bases between them. Germline loops: CDR1 SGHVS, CDR2 FQNEAQ. The CDR3 DNA is TGTGCCAGCAGCTTAGCCCCAGGGAGAGCGGGGGAGAACACTGAAGCTTTCTTT. Its translation: CASSLAPGRAGENTEAFF.

The chain combines TRBV7-3 with TRBJ1-1, with D possibly being TRBD1 (5 bases). The CDR3 is 13 amino acids. CDR1 and CDR2 from the germline V gene are SGHTA and FQGTGA. The V end lost 2 bases, the J end lost 5 bases, and 9 bases lay between the germline ends. The CDR3 here is CASSLQGSTEAFF. In nucleotides, the CDR3 is TGTGCCAGCAGCTTACAGGGTTCGACTGAAGCTTTCTTT.

The chain uses TRBV30 and TRBJ2-7; TRBD2 matches 16 bases. V was pared by 2 bases and J by 3 bases, with 7 bases of the junction left unmatched. The CDR3 consists of 17 residues. Germline loops: CDR1 GTSNPN, CDR2 SVGIG (reference sequence). CDR3 sequence (DNA): TGTGCCTGGAGTACGGGGACTAGCGGGGGGGTTGTCTACGAGCAGTACTTC. This sequence encodes CAWSTGTSGGVVYEQYF.

This clone was counted once. The chain joins TRBV6-5 to TRBJ1-2; weak D call: TRBD1 (5 bases). The ends were cut back, 11 bases at V and 1 base at J, with 11 bases in the middle. The CDR3 totals 12 residues. CDR1 is MNHEY and CDR2 is SVGAGI in the germline V gene. The CDR3 reads CASQGFNYGYTF. Written as DNA, the CDR3 is TGTGCCTCTCAGGGTTTTAACTATGGCTACACCTTC.

The rearrangement uses TRBV2 and TRBJ1-5; no clear D. The length of the CDR3 is 12 residues. The germline V gene encodes CDR1 SNHLY and CDR2 FYNNEI. Trimming left V 4 bases short and J 6 bases short, with 7 bases between. CDR3: CASSGPGQPQHF. The CDR3, as DNA: TGTGCCAGCAGTGGGCCGGGTCAGCCCCAGCATTTT.

This rearrangement joins TRBV12-3 or TRBV12-4 to TRBJ1-1; D is unresolved. The CDR3 runs 9 residues. V was pared by 3 bases and J by 10 bases, with 3 bases between. CDR3 residues: CASSFPAFF. The CDR3 DNA follows: TGTGCCAGCAGTTTCCCAGCTTTCTTT.

CDR3 DNA: TGTGCCATCAGTGCGCATGACAAACCCTACGAGCAGTACTTC. It yields the protein CAISAHDKPYEQYF. The rearrangement joins TRBV10-3 to TRBJ2-7; D is unresolved. The CDR3 has 14 amino acids. Per germline, CDR1 ENHRY and CDR2 SYGVKD. V shed 4 bases and J shed 2 bases, with 12 bases lying between them.

This chain joins TRBV19 and TRBJ1-1; no clear D. The CDR3 totals 13 residues. The germline V and J ends were trimmed by 9 bases and 2 bases, with 13 bases remaining between them. Germline values: CDR1 LNHDA, CDR2 SQIVND (reference sequence). Here the CDR3 reads CASLDVLNTEAFF. The CDR3 coding sequence is TGTGCCAGCCTGGACGTCCTAAACACTGAAGCTTTCTTT.

This clone was found once. The chain carries TRBV18 and TRBJ2-2; D is undetermined. V gave up 5 bases and J gave up 0 bases, with 10 bases separating them. CDR3 length: 15 residues. Germline V lookup: CDR1 KGHSH, CDR2 LQKENI. CDR3 loop: CASSIDRPNTGELFF. The DNA of the CDR3 is TGTGCCAGCTCAATCGACCGGCCGAACACCGGGGAGCTGTTTTTT.

The chain links TRBV6-4 to TRBJ1-6; 7 bases are a match to TRBD1. The germline V gene encodes CDR1 MRHNA and CDR2 SNTAGT. V lost 0 bases and J lost 9; bases outside the gene matches: 5. CDR3 length: 15 amino acids. The CDR3 protein is CASSDSAGGSSPLHF. In DNA, the CDR3 is TGTGCCAGCAGTGACTCGGCAGGGGGAAGTTCACCCCTCCACTTT.

The chain carries TRBV7-2 and TRBJ1-1, with 8 nucleotides matching TRBD1. Germline lookup yields CDR1 SGHTA and CDR2 FQGNSA. CDR3 length: 14 residues. Unmatched junction bases numbered 4, after V lost 5 bases and J lost 2 bases. The CDR3 here is CASSADRANTEAFF. The CDR3 DNA is TGTGCCAGCAGCGCGGACAGGGCCAACACTGAAGCTTTCTTT.

The chain employs TRBV28 and TRBJ2-5; a possible D gene is TRBD1 (6 bases). Trimming pared 2 bases from V and 5 bases from J, leaving 12 bases between. There are 14 residues in the CDR3. CDR1 is MDHEN, CDR2 SYDVKM, per germline. As DNA, the CDR3 is TGTGCCAGCAGTTTAGCGGGTAGGGGGGAGACCCAGTACTTC. It specifies CASSLAGRGETQYF.

The V gene is TRBV6-5, the J gene TRBJ2-3; TRBD2 agrees at 7 bases. The germline gives CDR1 MNHEY, CDR2 SVGAGI. The CDR3 contains 14 residues. With V trimmed by 7 bases and J by 0 bases, 4 bases remained unmatched. The CDR3 bases are TGTGCCAGCATCGGCGGGGGTAGCACAGATACGCAGTATTTT. This gives the protein CASIGGGSTDTQYF.

With respect to this clone: The junction differs from germline at one of its ends, possibly a read error. The rearrangement links TRBV29-1 to TRBJ1-2, with 8 positions matching TRBD1. Germline V CDR1 and CDR2: SQVTM, ANQGSEA. The CDR3 length is 12 residues. Here the CDR3 reads CGGTGSINGYTF. CDR3 in DNA: TGTGGGGGGACAGGATCTATCAATGGCTACACCTTC.

The V gene is TRBV7-6, the J gene TRBJ1-1, with D uncertain. The germline CDR1 and CDR2 sequences are SGHVS and FNYEAQ. This CDR3 is 13 amino acids long. V shed 2 bases and J shed 2 bases, with 6 bases lying between them. CDR3 loop: CASSLSENTEAFF. For the CDR3, the DNA is TGTGCCAGCAGCTTATCAGAAAACACTGAAGCTTTCTTT.

The chain couples TRBV7-9 to TRBJ1-1, with D possibly matching TRBD1 (6 bases). The CDR3 is made up of 15 amino acids. Trimming took off 6 bases at V and 1 base at J, with 15 bases between the two ends. Germline values: CDR1 SEHNR, CDR2 FQNEAQ (reference sequence). In nucleotides, the CDR3 is TGTGCCAGCAGTCTCACACTCAGGGGGAACACTGAAGCTTTCTTT. This gives the protein CASSLTLRGNTEAFF.

This clone was recorded a few times. The chain joins TRBV12-5 to TRBJ1-5; TRBD1 matches at 10 bases. CDR1 is LGHNT, CDR2 FRNRAP, per germline. With V trimmed by 0 bases and J by 4 bases, 3 bases remained unmatched. The CDR3 sequence is 16 residues long. This CDR3 is CASGLVGQGSNQPQHF. CDR3 nucleotide sequence: TGTGCTAGTGGTTTGGTGGGACAGGGGTCGAATCAGCCCCAGCATTTT.

The V and J genes are TRBV18 and TRBJ2-5, with D uncertain. In germline, CDR1 is KGHSH, CDR2 LQKENI. The CDR3 is 12 amino acids. The germline V and J ends were trimmed by 8 bases and 5 bases, with 12 bases remaining between them. The CDR3 reads CASARLAETQYF. The CDR3 DNA reads TGTGCCAGCGCACGGTTGGCGGAGACCCAGTACTTC.

The chain joins TRBV2 to TRBJ2-7, with D uncertain. Germline values: CDR1 SNHLY, CDR2 FYNNEI. Trimming cost V 3 bases and J 0 bases, with 12 bases left between them. The CDR3 runs 15 residues. The CDR3, as DNA: TGTGCCAGCAGTGACGGCTTCCAGTCCTCCTACGAGCAGTACTTC. This sequence encodes CASSDGFQSSYEQYF.

The V and J genes are TRBV30 and TRBJ2-7, with D possibly matching TRBD1 (6 bases). CDR1 and CDR2 (germline): GTSNPN, SVGIG (reference sequence). The V end lost 0 bases, the J end lost 6 bases, and 9 bases lay between the germline ends. The CDR3 has 12 amino acids. The CDR3: CAWSVGRGEQYF. In DNA, the CDR3 is TGTGCCTGGAGTGTAGGCAGGGGCGAGCAGTACTTC. Complete variable domain (other parts from reference TRBV30 and TRBJ2-7): SQTIHQWPATLVQPVGSPLSLECTVEGTSNPNLYWYRQAAGRGLQLLFYSVGIGQISSEVPQNLSASRPQDRQFILSSKKLLLSDSGFYLCAWSVGRGEQYFGPGTRLTVT.

J is TRBJ2-7 and V is TRBV7-9, with a possible D match to TRBD1 (6 bases). CDR3 length: 19 residues. CDR1 and CDR2 (germline): SEHNR, FQNEAQ (reference sequence). V was trimmed by 1 base and J by 0 bases, leaving 22 bases between them. CDR3 residues: CASSLERGLQVTGSYEQYF. DNA of the CDR3: TGTGCCAGCAGCTTAGAAAGGGGGTTGCAGGTGACGGGCTCCTACGAGCAGTACTTC.

The chain couples TRBV2 to TRBJ2-7; D is uncertain. The germline V and J ends were trimmed by 8 bases and 7 bases, with 9 bases remaining between them. This CDR3 region has 10 residues. Germline V CDR1 and CDR2: SNHLY, FYNNEI. CDR3: CASPSGEQYF. CDR3 nucleotide sequence: TGTGCCAGCCCCTCTGGGGAGCAGTACTTC.

This chain connects TRBV19 to TRBJ1-5; no firm D call. Germline-derived CDR1 and CDR2 are LNHDA and SQIVND (reference sequence). The V and J ends lost 7 bases and 0 bases respectively, with 7 bases between them. The CDR3 is made up of 13 amino acids. CDR3 in DNA: TGTGCCAGTAACCTTTATAGCAATCAGCCCCAGCATTTT. Translating gives CASNLYSNQPQHF.

This chain joins TRBV27 and TRBJ1-4; D gene unclear. The V gene's germline CDR1 is MNHEY and CDR2 SMNVEV (reference sequence). The CDR3 extends over 16 amino acids. V dropped 3 bases and J dropped 3 bases, with 14 bases sitting between them. The CDR3 loop is CASSFLGGSSNEKLFF. The CDR3 DNA follows: TGTGCCAGCAGTTTCCTCGGAGGGTCGTCTAATGAAAAACTGTTTTTT.

The chain joins TRBV19 to TRBJ2-7, with TRBD2 as a possible D gene (6 bases). This CDR3 is 12 amino acids long. V was trimmed by 10 bases and J by 2 bases, leaving 12 bases between them. Per germline, CDR1 LNHDA and CDR2 SQIVND (reference sequence). CDR3 sequence reads: CATRGNTYEQYF. Written as DNA, the CDR3 is TGTGCCACCCGGGGGAATACCTACGAGCAGTACTTC.

The chain couples TRBV4-1 to TRBJ2-5; 8 nucleotides match TRBD1. V trimming: 1 base; J trimming: 5 bases; junction bases outside the gene matches: 9. The germline V gene encodes CDR1 MGHRA and CDR2 YSYEKL. The CDR3 has 16 amino acids. The CDR3 region has the DNA TGCGCCAGCAGCCAAGGCCGGGCAGGGGGCGCGGAGACCCAGTACTTC. Amino acids: CASSQGRAGGAETQYF.

The chain employs TRBV5-6 and TRBJ2-1, with TRBD2 identical over 8 bases. This CDR3 contains 15 residues. V shed 4 bases, J shed 4 bases, and the junction held 7 bases outside the gene matches. Germline values: CDR1 SGHDT, CDR2 YYEEEE. The DNA for the CDR3 is TGTGCCAGCAGCCGAGCGGGGGTCAGTTACAATGAGCAGTTCTTC. Protein product: CASSRAGVSYNEQFF.